The sequence of this TCR beta chain was determined in a study of technical replicates of blood from a few donors listed by TCRdb under 2017. Details on this clone: What antigen it recognizes has not been identified. No base quality values were provided; no much bigger clone lies one nucleotide off.

Spanning cysteine to phenylalanine, the CDR3 consists of 16 amino acids. Just the 48-base CDR3 DNA is kept, in frame starting at base 1. Library preparation employed the immunoSEQ multiplex PCR assay. In its TCRdb copy, this immuneACCESS table keeps in-frame sequences only and misses some clones. Where compared with another copy, unresolved V genes explain less than half of these, and the others have no known cause. The sample table shows around 70,000 clones, and 93% are seen once. 0.2% to 0.3% of the sample lies in the top ten. This receptor was obtained from a human donor in good health. The chain uses TRBV21-1 and TRBJ2-1; the table's TRBD2 call for D was not verified on the DNA. TRBV21-1 constitutes a pseudogene. Sequenced material: T cells isolated from PBMCs. Here is the DNA: TGTGCCAGCCAGTGCCCGCGACTAGACGTTAACAATGAGCAGTTCTTC. Translated, it gives CASQCPRLDVNNEQFF.